The 5 T cell receptor beta chains reported below all come from one sample, sequenced in a study of early T cells in non-severe SARS-CoV-2 infection. TCRdb reanalysed the 5' RACE reads using MiXCR and keeps one entry per CDR3 protein. The sample shows roughly 53,000 distinct CDR3 sequences, about a tenth of them seen only once. Sequenced sample: whole blood. The source is an adult who was a healthcare worker with PCR-confirmed SARS-CoV-2 infection or an uninfected control (not recorded which).

The chain recombines TRBV6-5 with TRBJ2-3; D call uncertain. V was cut by 0 bases and J by 1 base, with 5 bases left in between. The CDR3 covers 14 residues. The germline V gene has CDR1 MNHEY and CDR2 SVGAGI. Here the CDR3 reads CASSYSSGTDTQYF. CDR3 in DNA: TGTGCCAGCAGTTACTCTTCGGGCACAGATACGCAGTATTTT.

This clonotype was found a few times. The chain carries TRBV20-1 and TRBJ2-3; possible D gene TRBD2, 6 bases. The CDR3 covers 15 residues. V gave up 5 bases and J gave up 0 bases, with 15 bases separating them. Per the germline V gene, CDR1 is DFQATT and CDR2 is SNEGSKA (reference sequence). The CDR3 DNA reads as TGCAGTGCTGCGCACGGGGGACCTAGCACAGATACGCAGTATTTT. Amino acids: CSAAHGGPSTDTQYF.

This clonotype showed up many times. The chain is built from TRBV27 and TRBJ2-1, with 13 nucleotides matching TRBD2. The CDR3 runs to 18 residues. Germline CDR1 reads MNHEY; CDR2 reads SMNVEV (reference sequence). Trimming cost V 6 bases and J 7 bases; bases outside gene matches: 15. CDR3 sequence: CASRELAGGTNVRNEQFF. The CDR3 DNA is TGTGCCAGCAGAGAACTAGCGGGGGGGACGAACGTTAGGAATGAGCAGTTCTTC.

This clonotype was seen a few times. One end of the junction is discordant with germline, which a read error may explain. The chain recombines TRBV30 with TRBJ1-1; no clear D gene. This CDR3 has 11 amino acids. Germline V lookup: CDR1 GTSNPN, CDR2 SVGIG (reference sequence). CDR3 nucleotides: TGTGCCTGGAGTGTGAAAACTGAAGCTTTCTTT. It yields the protein CAWSVKTEAFF.

The chain uses TRBV6-2 or TRBV6-3 and TRBJ1-5, with D uncertain. This CDR3 is built from 16 residues. The ends were cut back, 6 bases at V and 0 bases at J, with 15 bases in the middle. Germline CDR1 and CDR2: MNHEY and SVGEGT. The CDR3 bases are TGTGCCAGCAGCTCCGTCGGCCGTCATAGCAATCAGCCCCAGCATTTT. Amino acid sequence: CASSSVGRHSNQPQHF.